The 11 T cell receptor beta chains in this list originate from one sample, sequenced in a study of shared clonotypes between healthy human individuals. Data came from immunoSEQ multiplex PCR; TCRdb stores just in-frame clones and leaves some out. The sample consists of approximately 2,000,000 clones, approximately 92% of them appearing once. The naive CD8 population came from CD45RO-negative cells selected for CCR7, without terminally differentiated effector memory CD45RA+ cells. Source material: naive CD8+ T cells from PBMCs. The receptors shown here come from a man between 18 and 35 years old in good health. Some clones in this sample may be carry-over from other donors' samples.

The chain uses TRBV19 and TRBJ1-5; no definite D call. CDR3 length: 16 amino acids. The V gene lost 1 base and the J gene lost 2 bases, with 12 bases spanning the gap. Germline CDR1 and CDR2: LNHDA and SQIVND (reference sequence). Here the CDR3 reads CASSIGREYGNQPQHF. CDR3 DNA sequence: TGTGCCAGTAGTATAGGTAGGGAATATGGCAATCAGCCCCAGCATTTT.

CDR3 in amino acids: CASSPDRGYGYTF. CDR3 DNA sequence: TGCGCCAGCAGCCCGGACAGGGGCTATGGCTACACCTTC. The genes are TRBV5-1 and TRBJ1-2; the match to TRBD1 covers 9 bases. From germline, CDR1 is SGHRS and CDR2 YFSETQ. Trimming cost V 4 bases and J 4 bases; bases outside gene matches: 2. The CDR3 is 13 amino acids. Variable domain in full (rest from reference TRBV5-1 and TRBJ1-2): KAGVTQTPRYLIKTRGQQVTLSCSPISGHRSVSWYQQTPGQGLQFLFEYFSETQRNKGNFPGRFSGRQFSNSRSEMNVSTLELGDSALYLCASSPDRGYGYTFGSGTRLTVV.

The chain employs TRBV25-1 and TRBJ2-5, with D possibly matching TRBD2 (6 bases). The DNA end lines up better with TRBJ2-7; the J call may be wrong. CDR3 size: 15 residues. CDR1 MGHDK and CDR2 SYGVNS come from the germline V gene. CDR3 bases: TGTGCCAGCAGTGGACCGGCGGGAAGCTCCTACGAGCAGTACTTC. Its translation is CASSGPAGSSYEQYF.

This clone occurred a few times. This sample includes further DNA sequences coding for the same CDR3. The chain has TRBV27 and TRBJ1-5, with 7 bases aligning to TRBD1. V shed 5 bases, J shed 0 bases, and the junction held 4 bases outside the gene matches. CDR1 is MNHEY, CDR2 SMNVEV, per germline (reference sequence). CDR3 size: 15 residues. The CDR3: CASSPGTDSNQPQHF. In DNA, the CDR3 is TGTGCCAGCAGTCCCGGGACAGATAGCAATCAGCCCCAGCATTTT.

The CDR3: CASGTGTSGRDNEQFF. The CDR3 nucleotides are TGTGCCAGCGGAACCGGGACTAGCGGGAGGGACAATGAGCAGTTCTTC. This rearrangement joins TRBV27 to TRBJ2-1; 16 bases map to TRBD2. Unmatched junction bases numbered 6, after V lost 8 bases and J lost 5 bases. The CDR3 has 16 amino acids. Per germline, CDR1 MNHEY and CDR2 SMNVEV (reference sequence).

The chain links TRBV4-2 to TRBJ2-1; D is possibly TRBD1 or TRBD2 (5 bases each). Looked up from germline, CDR1 is LGHNA and CDR2 is YNFKEQ. The CDR3 sequence is 14 residues long. The V end was cut by 0 bases, the J end by 6 bases, with 9 bases between. CDR3 region: CASSQEGDPNEQFF. The DNA for the CDR3 is TGTGCCAGCAGCCAAGAAGGGGACCCCAATGAGCAGTTCTTC.

The chain uses TRBV5-4 and TRBJ1-2; D not certain. The CDR3 totals 11 residues. CDR1 is SGHNT, CDR2 YYREEE, per germline (reference sequence). Trimming pared 3 bases from V and 6 bases from J, leaving 6 bases between. The CDR3 spells CASSYSDGYTF. The CDR3 DNA reads as TGTGCCAGCAGCTACAGTGATGGCTACACCTTC.

V is TRBV29-1 and J is TRBJ2-7, with D possibly matching TRBD1 (7 bases). V dropped 8 bases and J dropped 5 bases, with 19 bases sitting between them. Germline CDR1 is SQVTM and CDR2 is ANQGSEA. This CDR3 contains 13 residues. CDR3 nucleotides: TGCAGCATCCGAGGAGGGGGCGCGGACGAGCAGTACTTC. Its protein product is CSIRGGGADEQYF.

J is TRBJ2-1 and V is TRBV7-3; 7 nucleotides agree with TRBD2. Per the germline V gene, CDR1 is SGHTA and CDR2 is FQGTGA. The V and J ends lost 4 bases and 1 base, in that order; junction bases with no gene match: 4. The CDR3 has 15 residues. CDR3: CASSSLAASYNEQFF. For the CDR3, the DNA is TGTGCCAGCAGCTCTCTAGCGGCTTCCTACAATGAGCAGTTCTTC.

The rearrangement links TRBV11-2 to TRBJ2-7; D assignment may be TRBD1 or TRBD2 (6 bases each). In germline, CDR1 is SGHAT, CDR2 FQNNGV. V gave up 5 bases and J gave up 3 bases, with 20 bases separating them. The CDR3 is 16 amino acids. CDR3 in amino acids: CASSPGAVTSIYEQYF. In DNA form, the CDR3 reads TGTGCCAGCAGCCCGGGGGCGGTCACCTCTATCTACGAGCAGTACTTC.

This chain uses TRBV28 with TRBJ2-5, with D perhaps given as TRBD1 or TRBD2 (5 bases each). CDR1 and CDR2 from the germline V gene are MDHEN and SYDVKM. The CDR3 sequence is 13 residues long. The germline V and J ends were trimmed by 5 bases and 1 base, with 8 bases remaining between them. CDR3 sequence (DNA): TGTGCCAGCAGTCCCGGGACCCAAGAGACCCAGTACTTC. Its translation is CASSPGTQETQYF.